The 23 T cell receptor beta chains in this list originate from one sample, sequenced in a study of T cell repertoires and HLA-DP antigens. The method was immunoSEQ multiplex PCR; TCRdb's version includes in-frame clones alone and lacks a portion of them. The table records roughly 73,000 clones, around four fifths of them present only once. These TCRs are of unknown antigen specificity. The sample was CD4+ T cells from PBMCs. The receptors stem from a man in his sixties in good health and CMV-seronegative.

This clone was seen just once. V and J are TRBV7-2 and TRBJ1-1; D possibly corresponds to TRBD1 (6 bases). The CDR3 has 14 residues. In germline, CDR1 is SGHTA, CDR2 FQGNSA. V was clipped by 1 base and J by 5 bases, with 11 bases between them. This CDR3 is CASSLGVQGTEAFF. For the CDR3, the DNA is TGTGCCAGCAGCTTAGGGGTCCAGGGGACTGAAGCTTTCTTT.

The CDR3 DNA reads as TGTGCCAGCAGCCTCAGGGGAGGGGAAGAAAAACTGTTTTTT. Translation gives CASSLRGGEEKLFF. V and J are TRBV5-4 and TRBJ1-4; maybe TRBD1 (6 bases). The germline V and J ends were trimmed by 4 bases and 8 bases, with 15 bases remaining between them. The germline V gene has CDR1 SGHNT and CDR2 YYREEE (reference sequence). This CDR3 comprises 14 residues.

The rearrangement links TRBV7-9 to TRBJ1-6; the D gene is possibly TRBD1 (5 bases). Trimming pared 1 base from V and 10 bases from J, leaving 14 bases between. The CDR3 is made up of 15 amino acids. Germline loops: CDR1 SEHNR, CDR2 FQNEAQ (reference sequence). The CDR3 sequence is CASSLGSRDGSPLHF. CDR3 DNA: TGTGCCAGCAGCTTAGGGAGTAGGGACGGGTCACCCCTCCACTTT.

The rearrangement links TRBV7-5 to TRBJ2-1. TRBV7-5 is a recognized pseudogene. The CDR3 loop spans 13 amino acids. CDR3 loop: CVRSPRPINEQFF. The CDR3 nucleotides read TGTGTCAGAAGCCCAAGACCCATTAATGAGCAGTTCTTC.

This chain joins TRBV7-2 and TRBJ1-1; 9 bases line up with TRBD1. This CDR3 contains 15 residues. V shed 5 bases, J shed 4 bases, and the junction held 8 bases outside the gene matches. Looked up from germline, CDR1 is SGHTA and CDR2 is FQGNSA. CDR3 bases: TGTGCCAGCAGCGCCACTACAGGGGGCGGCACTGAAGCTTTCTTT. This sequence encodes CASSATTGGGTEAFF. The entire variable domain, with the rest obtained from reference TRBV7-2 and TRBJ1-1, is as follows: GAGVSQSPSNKVTEKGKDVELRCDPISGHTALYWYRQSLGQGLEFLIYFQGNSAPDKSGLPSDRFSAERTGGSVSTLTIQRTQQEDSAVYLCASSATTGGGTEAFFGQGTRLTVV.

The V and J genes are TRBV2 and TRBJ2-5; 7 nucleotides match TRBD2. With 7 bases clipped from V and 1 base from J, the junction kept 3 bases outside the gene matches. In germline, CDR1 is SNHLY, CDR2 FYNNEI. CDR3 length: 13 residues. CDR3 residues: CASTRGTQETQYF. The DNA for the CDR3 is TGTGCCAGCACGCGGGGGACCCAAGAGACCCAGTACTTC.

CDR3 DNA sequence: TGTGCCAGCAGCTTAGGCCCGAGGGATTATGGCTACACCTTC. It codes for CASSLGPRDYGYTF. The chain uses TRBV7-8 and TRBJ1-2; D gene uncertain. CDR3 size: 14 residues. Between the trimmed V and J ends, which lost 1 base and 5 bases, there was a span of 11 bases. Germline CDR1 is SGHVS and CDR2 is FQNEAQ.

The rearrangement uses TRBV15 and TRBJ1-1; D uncertain. Germline CDR1 LNHNV, CDR2 YYDKDF (reference sequence). The CDR3 contains 13 residues. V was pared by 4 bases and J by 0 bases, with 6 bases between. CDR3 in DNA: TGTGCCACCAGCACCGGTATGAACACTGAAGCTTTCTTT. Translated, it gives CATSTGMNTEAFF.

The V gene is TRBV19, the J gene TRBJ1-1; 7 bases map to TRBD1. The CDR3 is 16 residues long. From germline, CDR1 is LNHDA and CDR2 SQIVND (reference sequence). V lost 7 bases and J lost 1; bases outside the gene matches: 12. The CDR3 here is CASTRGWDRENTEAFF. In DNA, the CDR3 is TGTGCCAGTACCCGGGGGTGGGACAGAGAGAACACTGAAGCTTTCTTT.

This chain connects TRBV5-1 to TRBJ1-1; D possibly corresponds to TRBD1 (5 bases). This CDR3 region has 14 residues. Trimming took off 3 bases at V and 4 bases at J, with 13 bases between the two ends. CDR1 is SGHRS and CDR2 is YFSETQ in the germline V gene. The CDR3 is CASSSGTTTTEAFF. As DNA, the CDR3 is TGCGCCAGCAGCTCCGGGACCACGACCACTGAAGCTTTCTTT.

CDR3 region: CASSPVQGSPTGELFF. The CDR3, as DNA: TGTGCCAGCAGCCCCGTGCAGGGCTCCCCGACCGGGGAGCTGTTTTTT. This chain uses TRBV7-2 with TRBJ2-2, with D possibly matching TRBD1 (5 bases). V lost 5 bases, J lost 5 bases, and 18 bases lay in between. CDR1 and CDR2 from the germline V gene are SGHTA and FQGNSA. The CDR3 covers 16 residues.

This clone has only a few counts. The chain combines TRBV5-6 with TRBJ2-7; maybe TRBD1 (5 bases). The germline V and J ends were trimmed by 0 bases and 7 bases, with 11 bases remaining between them. The CDR3 is 13 amino acids. Per germline, CDR1 SGHDT and CDR2 YYEEEE. CDR3 DNA sequence: TGTGCCAGCAGCTTGGTTGGCAGACAGGAGCAGTACTTC. This sequence encodes CASSLVGRQEQYF. The complete variable domain, with remaining parts taken from reference TRBV5-6 and TRBJ2-7, reads DAGVTQSPTHLIKTRGQQVTLRCSPKSGHDTVSWYQQALGQGPQFIFQYYEEEERQRGNFPDRFSGHQFPNYSSELNVNALLLGDSALYLCASSLVGRQEQYFGPGTRLTVT.

The chain employs TRBV5-1 and TRBJ1-3, with D tentatively TRBD1 (6 bases). The ends were cut back, 5 bases at V and 0 bases at J, with 12 bases in the middle. In germline, CDR1 is SGHRS, CDR2 YFSETQ. This CDR3 has 15 amino acids. DNA of the CDR3: TGCGCCAGCAGAAGGACAGCGAGCTCTGGAAACACCATATATTTT. Translating it yields CASRRTASSGNTIYF.

The V call is TRBV13, the J call TRBJ2-1; 7 bases align to TRBD1. There are 15 residues in the CDR3. The trim removed 2 bases at V and 8 bases at J, leaving 9 bases unmatched. Per germline, CDR1 PRHDT and CDR2 FYEKMQ (reference sequence). Here the CDR3 reads CASSLPGQADDEQFF. The CDR3 DNA follows: TGTGCCAGCAGCTTACCCGGACAGGCGGACGATGAGCAGTTCTTC.

V gene TRBV20-1 combines with J gene TRBJ2-7; D uncertain. CDR1 and CDR2 from the germline V gene are DFQATT and SNEGSKA (reference sequence). Trimming left V 3 bases short and J 4 bases short, with 4 bases between. This CDR3 comprises 10 residues. CDR3 in DNA: TGCAGTGCTAGGACGTACGAGCAGTACTTC. Its protein is CSARTYEQYF.

V and J are TRBV30 and TRBJ2-7, with 7 nucleotides matching TRBD2. After removal of 0 bases from V and 2 bases from J, the junction contained 4 bases not matched to a gene. Germline V gives CDR1 GTSNPN, CDR2 SVGIG (reference sequence). This CDR3 region has 14 residues. CDR3 sequence: CAWSVSGTTYEQYV. In DNA, the CDR3 is TGTGCCTGGAGTGTAAGCGGGACTACCTACGAGCAGTACGTC.

The V and J genes are TRBV7-8 and TRBJ1-1; 7 nucleotides line up with TRBD1. The CDR3 is made up of 14 amino acids. Trimming cost V 5 bases and J 6 bases; bases outside gene matches: 9. CDR1 is SGHVS, CDR2 FQNEAQ, per germline. This CDR3 is CASSVTGATSEAFF. CDR3 nucleotides: TGTGCCAGCAGCGTCACAGGGGCTACCTCTGAAGCTTTCTTT.

The chain recombines TRBV7-7 with TRBJ1-5; D is unclear. This CDR3 has 10 residues. The germline V and J ends were trimmed by 5 bases and 9 bases, with 5 bases remaining between them. Germline V gene sequence: CDR1 SSHAT, CDR2 FNYEAQ (reference sequence). The CDR3: CASSSRPQHF. The CDR3 nucleotides read TGTGCCAGCAGCAGTAGGCCCCAGCATTTT.

V gene TRBV28 combines with J gene TRBJ1-2, with 8 positions matching TRBD1. Germline values: CDR1 MDHEN, CDR2 SYDVKM. V shed 7 bases, J shed 5 bases, and the junction held 12 bases outside the gene matches. This CDR3 comprises 15 residues. In DNA, the CDR3 is TGTGCCAGCAAAGGTGCCGGACAGGGCGGGTATGGCTACACCTTC. This codes for CASKGAGQGGYGYTF.

This chain's CDR3 is CASSVGGGSGNTIYF. In nucleotides, the CDR3 is TGTGCCAGCAGCGTAGGAGGGGGCTCCGGAAACACCATATATTTT. The rearrangement joins TRBV9 to TRBJ1-3, with 7 bases lining up with TRBD1. Germline CDR1 reads SGDLS; CDR2 reads YYNGEE. With 0 bases clipped from V and 4 bases from J, the junction kept 4 bases outside the gene matches. CDR3 size: 15 residues.

The V and J genes are TRBV5-5 and TRBJ1-1; possible D gene TRBD1, 6 bases. Germline values: CDR1 SGHKS, CDR2 YYEKEE (reference sequence). V lost 3 bases to trimming and J lost 2 bases, with 14 bases between them. This CDR3 has 15 residues. The CDR3 DNA sequence: TGTGCCAGCAGCTGGGTCGGGACACTTAACACTGAAGCTTTCTTT. Protein product: CASSWVGTLNTEAFF. The variable domain in full, with the rest retrieved from reference TRBV5-5 and TRBJ1-1, is DAGVTQSPTHLIKTRGQQVTLRCSPISGHKSVSWYQQVLGQGPQFIFQYYEKEERGRGNFPDRFSARQFPNYSSELNVNALLLGDSALYLCASSWVGTLNTEAFFGQGTRLTVV.

The J gene is TRBJ1-3, the V gene TRBV27, with a tentative D call TRBD1 (5 bases). Germline loops: CDR1 MNHEY, CDR2 SMNVEV (reference sequence). Deletions cut 6 bases from V and 0 bases from J, with 15 bases between. The CDR3 covers 16 residues. The DNA of the CDR3 is TGTGCCAGCAGGGGCGGAGGACATAGCTCTGGAAACACCATATATTTT. Its translation is CASRGGGHSSGNTIYF.

V gene TRBV6-5 combines with J gene TRBJ1-4; no clear D gene. Germline-derived CDR1 and CDR2 are MNHEY and SVGAGI. V gave up 6 bases and J gave up 0 bases, with 8 bases separating them. The CDR3 length is 14 residues. The CDR3 bases are TGTGCCAGCAGACAGACCACAACTAATGAAAAACTGTTTTTT. Protein sequence: CASRQTTTNEKLFF.